Below, one TCR beta chain is given with its context. What antigen it recognizes has not been identified. No per-base quality is available; no much larger clone lies one base away. CDR1 and CDR2 were assigned from the germline V gene as SGHDT and YYEEEE. Deletion took 1 base off V and 4 bases off J, with a span of 8 bases between the germline ends. CDR3 length: 13 amino acids, cysteine to phenylalanine. Just the 39-base CDR3 DNA is kept, in frame starting at base 1. Library preparation employed the immunoSEQ multiplex PCR assay. The table was pulled from immuneACCESS by TCRdb, which kept in-frame rearrangements only. Such tables lose some clones; where checked, under half of the loss comes from unresolved V genes, and the rest has no known cause. This sample lists 40,000 to 50,000 clones; around 94% were detected once. The top ten clones comprise about 24% of the sample. The sample is drawn from a study of control samples from healthy donors and cancer patients (TCRdb year 2020).

Sequenced: blood. This receptor chain uses TRBV5-6 and TRBJ1-2, with the D gene not confidently named. This receptor was obtained from a man between 60 and 75 years old in good health. In nucleotides, the sequence is TGTGCCAGCAGCTTGAACGGCCTCTATGGCTACACCTTC. It encodes CASSLNGLYGYTF.